This entry concerns a single TCR beta chain. Per the original data handling: Scientists estimated how many nucleated cells there were by amplifying reference gene primers. Profiling relied on immunoSEQ multiplex PCR, and the TCRdb table lists in-frame clones only, not all of them. V and J calls and clone size are copied from that table; D and trimming were computed from the DNA. This sample has about 200,000 clones; approximately 86% occur once, and the top ten carry approximately 4.8%. Participant-reported clinical history was the basis for cohort assignment. Participants in the exposed group had met a COVID-19 case in the 2 weeks before joining the study. The data were taken from a study of blood T cell repertoires in COVID-19. Across the whole study: Sources were T cells, B-cell-depleted T cells, or PBMCs; the material itself was cDNA or gDNA.

This CDR3 contains 15 residues. Per the germline V gene, CDR1 is KGHDR and CDR2 is SFDVKD. V lost 7 bases and J 6 bases, leaving 18 bases between the germline ends. Material: PBMCs or T cells enriched from blood (not recorded which). V is TRBV24-1 and J is TRBJ2-1, with D perhaps TRBD2 (6 bases). The sequence was collected from a woman under 40 who had been exposed to COVID-19. DNA of the CDR3: TGTGCCACCAGCGGAGGGCTCCAAGTGATCAATGAGCAGTTCTTC. It is translated as CATSGGLQVINEQFF.